One sample yielded the 11 T cell receptor beta chains listed below, sequenced in a study of OX40 agonist ivuxolimab in advanced cancers. Library construction relied on the immunoSEQ multiplex PCR assay. The table comes from immuneACCESS by way of TCRdb, which keeps in-frame sequences with V and J called. Part of the clones is missing from these tables; in studies checked, under half for an unresolved V gene and the rest for unknown reasons. For this sample the table gives about 27,000 clones, of which around 75% were detected only once. The ten largest clones add up to approximately 15% of the sample. The input for sequencing was CD4+ or CD8+ T cells sorted from blood, taken in a trial of the OX40 agonist ivuxolimab. The origin of the receptors is an adult with an advanced solid tumor such as melanoma, head and neck, liver or kidney cancer.

The chain couples TRBV6-5 to TRBJ1-1; TRBD1 matches 8 bases. J lost 5 bases, V lost 6 bases, and 8 bases had no gene match. This CDR3 comprises 14 residues. Per germline, CDR1 MNHEY and CDR2 SVGAGI. The CDR3 DNA follows: TGTGCCAGCAGCTACAGGGGGGTTCGGACTGAAGCTTTCTTT. This sequence encodes CASSYRGVRTEAFF.

The chain recombines TRBV9 with TRBJ2-5; 13 bases line up with TRBD2. Germline assignment: CDR1 SGDLS and CDR2 YYNGEE. The junction had 14 bases not matched to a gene; V was cut back by 7 bases and J by 2 bases. This CDR3 comprises 18 residues. The CDR3 sequence is CASGARTSGGPLQETQYF. CDR3 coding DNA: TGTGCCAGCGGCGCCCGGACTAGCGGGGGCCCGTTACAAGAGACCCAGTACTTC.

The chain uses TRBV6-5 and TRBJ1-5; tentatively, D is TRBD1 (5 bases). Germline-derived CDR1 and CDR2 are MNHEY and SVGAGI. V dropped 5 bases and J dropped 6 bases, with 14 bases sitting between them. This CDR3 spans 14 amino acids. The CDR3 DNA sequence: TGTGCCAGCAGTCCGACAGTTGTTGGTCAGCCCCAGCATTTT. Protein sequence: CASSPTVVGQPQHF.

V is TRBV6-1 and J is TRBJ1-1, with 9 bases aligning to TRBD1. V was clipped by 4 bases and J by 1 base; unmatched bases: 4. CDR1 is MNHNS and CDR2 is SASEGT in the germline V gene. This CDR3 region has 15 residues. The CDR3 sequence is CASSGWTGENTEAFF. In DNA form, the CDR3 reads TGTGCCAGCAGTGGATGGACAGGGGAGAACACTGAAGCTTTCTTT.

The J gene is TRBJ2-7, the V gene TRBV6-1; D gene uncertain. From germline, CDR1 is MNHNS and CDR2 SASEGT. Trimming removed 6 bases from V and 3 bases from J, with 3 bases in between. This CDR3 comprises 10 residues. The CDR3: CASRLYEQYF. The DNA of the CDR3 is TGTGCCAGCAGACTCTACGAGCAGTACTTC.

This rearrangement joins TRBV5-4 to TRBJ1-6; D is uncertain. This CDR3 is built from 16 residues. Germline assignment: CDR1 SGHNT and CDR2 YYREEE (reference sequence). Trimming shortened V by 3 bases and J by 9 bases, and 19 bases separated the two germline ends. The CDR3 DNA reads TGTGCCAGCAGCTCCGTGACTGCCTCCGGGGTTTCACCCCTCCACTTT. This gives the protein CASSSVTASGVSPLHF.

With regard to this clone: The same CDR3 also results from other DNA sequences found in this sample. This chain joins TRBV6-5 and TRBJ2-1, with TRBD2 identical over 8 bases. V was pared by 0 bases and J by 2 bases, with 3 bases of the junction left unmatched. CDR3 length equals 16 residues. CDR1 is MNHEY and CDR2 is SVGAGI in the germline V gene. The CDR3 region has the DNA TGTGCCAGCAGTTACTCTAGCGGGGTTACCTACAATGAGCAGTTCTTC. Protein sequence: CASSYSSGVTYNEQFF.

In its sample, this clone was seen a few times. The chain links TRBV9 to TRBJ1-6; a weak D match, TRBD1 (6 bases). Germline lookup yields CDR1 SGDLS and CDR2 YYNGEE. This CDR3 has 15 residues. V was trimmed by 4 bases and J by 9 bases, leaving 17 bases between them. CDR3 nucleotides: TGTGCCAGCAGCCCTGAAACAGGGACTGGTTCACCCCTCCACTTT. Translation gives CASSPETGTGSPLHF. Full variable domain (remainder filled in from reference TRBV9 and TRBJ1-6): DSGVTQTPKHLITATGQRVTLRCSPRSGDLSVYWYQQSLDQGLQFLIQYYNGEERAKGNILERFSAQQFPDLHSELNLSSLELGDSALYFCASSPETGTGSPLHFGNGTRLTVT.

V and J are TRBV5-1 and TRBJ1-3; D uncertain. V was trimmed by 0 bases and J by 0 bases, leaving 13 bases between them. The germline gives CDR1 SGHRS, CDR2 YFSETQ. The CDR3 sequence is 17 residues long. The CDR3 loop reads CASSLAGSSFSGNTIYF. Written as DNA, the CDR3 is TGCGCCAGCAGCTTGGCAGGCTCGAGTTTCTCTGGAAACACCATATATTTT.

This CDR3 is CASSPNRANYEQYF. The CDR3 region has the DNA TGCGCCAGCAGCCCCAACAGGGCTAACTACGAGCAGTACTTC. The V call is TRBV5-1, the J call TRBJ2-7; a possible D gene is TRBD1 (6 bases). Germline loops: CDR1 SGHRS, CDR2 YFSETQ. This CDR3 has 14 amino acids. Trimming stripped 4 bases from V and 3 bases from J, with 14 bases between. Looking up the rest from reference TRBV5-1 and TRBJ2-7 gives the full variable domain: KAGVTQTPRYLIKTRGQQVTLSCSPISGHRSVSWYQQTPGQGLQFLFEYFSETQRNKGNFPGRFSGRQFSNSRSEMNVSTLELGDSALYLCASSPNRANYEQYFGPGTRLTVT.

This clone was found once. The chain links TRBV5-5 to TRBJ1-1; D unclear. Deletions cut 2 bases from V and 4 bases from J, with 12 bases between. Germline V gene data show CDR1 as SGHKS and CDR2 as YYEKEE (reference sequence). The CDR3 is 14 residues long. Written as DNA, the CDR3 is TGTGCCAGCAGCTTAGATGGGTGGGCCACTGAAGCTTTCTTT. This codes for CASSLDGWATEAFF.